The clone carrying this T cell receptor (beta chain) was counted a single time. V was pared by 6 bases and J by 2 bases, with 7 bases of the junction left unmatched. From germline, CDR1 is WSHSY and CDR2 SAAADI. This CDR3 is built from 15 residues. The data were obtained in a study of blood T cell repertoires in COVID-19. On the study more broadly: Samples came from the United States, Italy and Spain, spanning acute and convalescent COVID-19.

Under the authors' procedure: From reference gene primer amplification, estimates of nucleated cell counts were derived. Clones were sequenced by immunoSEQ multiplex PCR, and TCRdb holds only the in-frame ones, with some missing. V and J calls and clone size are as listed in that table; D and trimming were resolved from the DNA. The profile covers under 300,000 clones, with 85% to 90% appearing a single time and 2% to 3% taken by the ten largest. Participants, about 18 to 100 years old, spanned under 25 US areas. Categorization into cohorts depended on clinical history that participants reported. The clonotype comes from a woman aged 18-35 years who had recovered from COVID-19. The chain recombines TRBV10-2 with TRBJ1-5; the match to TRBD1 covers 7 bases. Sequencing was performed on PBMCs or T cells enriched from blood (not recorded which). The CDR3 DNA reads as TGCGCCAGCAGCCTCACAGGGGATGGCAATCAGCCCCAGCATTTT. Its translation: CASSLTGDGNQPQHF.